Presented here are 6 T cell receptor beta chains from one specimen sequenced in a study of cytomegalovirus exposure and HLA in healthy donors. Repertoires were generated with immunoSEQ multiplex PCR, while TCRdb's copy carries only in-frame clones and drops some. The table records just under 75,000 clones, 90% to 95% of them present only once. The sequenced material came from PBMCs. The source is a woman aged 18 to 35 in good health and CMV-seropositive.

J is TRBJ1-5 and V is TRBV19, with D uncertain. Trimming took 0 bases from V and 7 from J, leaving 7 bases between them. Germline CDR1 is LNHDA and CDR2 is SQIVND (reference sequence). CDR3 length: 13 amino acids. In DNA form, the CDR3 reads TGTGCCAGTAGTATAGATAGTAAACAGCCCCAGCATTTT. Translating it yields CASSIDSKQPQHF.

The J gene is TRBJ2-7, the V gene TRBV11-2; 9 bases map to TRBD1. Germline assignment: CDR1 SGHAT and CDR2 FQNNGV. Trimming removed 1 base from V and 4 bases from J; junction bases left unmatched: 5. This CDR3 region has 15 residues. CDR3 bases: TGTGCCAGCAGCTTAGCGTACGGACAGGGGTACGAGCAGTACTTC. The encoded protein is CASSLAYGQGYEQYF.

The V call is TRBV27, the J call TRBJ2-7; D is perhaps TRBD1 (6 bases). The CDR3 is made up of 15 amino acids. Germline V lookup: CDR1 MNHEY, CDR2 SMNVEV (reference sequence). V was shortened by 5 bases and J by 0 bases, with 14 bases between the two germline ends. CDR3 DNA sequence: TGTGCCAGCAGTCTCGGGACACGAGGCTCCTACGAGCAGTACTTC. It translates to CASSLGTRGSYEQYF.

This chain connects TRBV11-2 to TRBJ2-7, with TRBD1 as a possible D gene (6 bases). This CDR3 has 16 amino acids. Germline V CDR1 and CDR2: SGHAT, FQNNGV. V gave up 5 bases and J gave up 1 base, with 18 bases separating them. The CDR3 nucleotides read TGTGCCAGCAGCAACCATGACAGGAAGCTATCCTACGAGCAGTACTTC. This encodes CASSNHDRKLSYEQYF.

The gene calls are TRBV5-6 and TRBJ1-4, with 7 positions matching TRBD1. Trimming at V came to 0 bases and at J to 4 bases, leaving 6 bases not matched to a gene. Germline V CDR1 and CDR2: SGHDT, YYEEEE. The length of the CDR3 is 16 residues. CDR3 bases: TGTGCCAGCAGCTTGGCAGGGACAGTTCTTAATGAAAAACTGTTTTTT. This encodes CASSLAGTVLNEKLFF.

The chain uses TRBV19 and TRBJ2-2, with 10 bases identical to TRBD1. CDR1 LNHDA and CDR2 SQIVND come from the germline V gene (reference sequence). CDR3 length: 15 residues. J was trimmed by 1 base and V by 7 bases; bases with no gene match: 3. The CDR3 loop reads CASMGTGENTGELFF. The CDR3 DNA follows: TGTGCCAGTATGGGGACAGGGGAGAACACCGGGGAGCTGTTTTTT.